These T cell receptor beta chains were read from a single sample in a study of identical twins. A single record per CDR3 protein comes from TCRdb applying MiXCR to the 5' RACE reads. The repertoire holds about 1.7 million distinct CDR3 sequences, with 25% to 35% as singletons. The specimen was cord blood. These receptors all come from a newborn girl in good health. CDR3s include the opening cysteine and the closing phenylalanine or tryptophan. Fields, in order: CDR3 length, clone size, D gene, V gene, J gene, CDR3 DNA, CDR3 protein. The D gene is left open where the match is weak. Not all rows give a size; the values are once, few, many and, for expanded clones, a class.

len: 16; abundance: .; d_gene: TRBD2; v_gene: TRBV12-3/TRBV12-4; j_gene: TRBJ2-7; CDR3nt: TGTGCCAGCACCAACTTCGGACTAGCGCCTGTAGGCGAGCAGTACTTC; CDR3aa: CASTNFGLAPVGEQYF
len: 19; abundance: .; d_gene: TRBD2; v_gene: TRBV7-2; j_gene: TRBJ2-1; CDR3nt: TGTGCCAGCAGCCTTTATCTCCGAAGTAGCGGGAGGAGGTACAATGAGCAGTTCTTC; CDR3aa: CASSLYLRSSGRRYNEQFF
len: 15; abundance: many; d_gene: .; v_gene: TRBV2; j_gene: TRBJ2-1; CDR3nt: TGTGCCAGCAAAGGGGGAGGGAGCTCCTACAATGAGCAGTTCTTC; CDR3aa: CASKGGGSSYNEQFF
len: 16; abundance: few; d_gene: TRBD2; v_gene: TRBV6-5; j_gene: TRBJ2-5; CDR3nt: TGTGCCAGCAGTTTTTCGCCGGGACTACTAACAGAGACCCAGTACTTC; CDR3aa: CASSFSPGLLTETQYF
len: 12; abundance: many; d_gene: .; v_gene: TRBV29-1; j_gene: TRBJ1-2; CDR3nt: TGCAGCGTTGCCGACGGTAACTATGGCTACACCTTC; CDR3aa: CSVADGNYGYTF
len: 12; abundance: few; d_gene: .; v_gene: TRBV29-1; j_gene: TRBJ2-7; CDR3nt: TGCAGCGTTGCCTTCCGAGGGGGGATCCAGTACTTC; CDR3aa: CSVAFRGGIQYF
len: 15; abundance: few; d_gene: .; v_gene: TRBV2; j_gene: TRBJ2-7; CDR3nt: TGTGCCAGCAGTGCGGAGGGGCTAGCCTCCTACGAGCAGTACTTC; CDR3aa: CASSAEGLASYEQYF
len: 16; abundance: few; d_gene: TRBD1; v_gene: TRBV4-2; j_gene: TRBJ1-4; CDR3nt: TGTGCCAGCAGCCAGCCGAACAGGGGGTCTAATGAAAAACTGTTTTTT; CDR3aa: CASSQPNRGSNEKLFF
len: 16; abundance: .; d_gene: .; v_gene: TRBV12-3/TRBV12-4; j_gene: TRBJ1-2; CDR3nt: TGTGCCAGCAGTTTCGCGGCAGGGGTTCCGACATATGGCTACACCTTC; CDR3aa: CASSFAAGVPTYGYTF
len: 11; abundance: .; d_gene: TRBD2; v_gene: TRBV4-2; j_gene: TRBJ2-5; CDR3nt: TGTGCCAGCAGCCAAGAGGGAGGGCAGTACTTC; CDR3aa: CASSQEGGQYF
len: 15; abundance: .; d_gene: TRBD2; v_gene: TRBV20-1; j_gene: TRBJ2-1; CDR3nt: TGCGGTGCTAGGGCCCCAGCGGGAGTGACCAATGAGCAGTTCTTC; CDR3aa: CGARAPAGVTNEQFF
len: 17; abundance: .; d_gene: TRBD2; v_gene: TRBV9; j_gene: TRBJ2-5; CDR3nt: TGTGCCGGCAGCGTTGAGGGAGCTAGCGGGTATAAGGAGACCCAGTACTTC; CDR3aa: CAGSVEGASGYKETQYF
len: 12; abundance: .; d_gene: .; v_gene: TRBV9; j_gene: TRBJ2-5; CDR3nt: TGTGCCAGCAGCGAGAATGAAGAGACCCAGTACTTC; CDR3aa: CASSENEETQYF
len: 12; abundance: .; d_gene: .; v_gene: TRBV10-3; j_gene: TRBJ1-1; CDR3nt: TGTGCCATCAGTGGGAGGAACACTGAAGCTTTCTTT; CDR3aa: CAISGRNTEAFF
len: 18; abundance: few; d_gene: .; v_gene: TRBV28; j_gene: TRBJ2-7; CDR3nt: TGTGCCAGCAGTTTATGGAGGTCTCGGGCGGGACAGTCCTACGAGCAGTACTTC; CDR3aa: CASSLWRSRAGQSYEQYF
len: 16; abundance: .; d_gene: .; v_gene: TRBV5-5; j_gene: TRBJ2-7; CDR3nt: TGTGCCAGCAGCTTATTTCTTCAGGGGGGCTCCTACGAGCAGTACTTC; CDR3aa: CASSLFLQGGSYEQYF
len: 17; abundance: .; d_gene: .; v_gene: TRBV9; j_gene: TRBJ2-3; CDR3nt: TGTGCCAGCAGCGCAAGGGACCTACAGCAGTACACAGATACGCAGTATTTT; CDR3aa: CASSARDLQQYTDTQYF
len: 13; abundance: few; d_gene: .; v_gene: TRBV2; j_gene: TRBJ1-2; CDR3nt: TGTGCCAGCAGCCCTCCAGGGGAATATGGCTACACCTTC; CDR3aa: CASSPPGEYGYTF
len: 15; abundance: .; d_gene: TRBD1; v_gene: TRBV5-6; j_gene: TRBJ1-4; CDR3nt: TGTGCCAGCAGCTTGGGGACAGGGATTAATGAAAAACTGTTTTTT; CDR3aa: CASSLGTGINEKLFF